Listed below are T cell receptor beta chains from one sample, sequenced in a study of T cells after yellow fever vaccination. From the 5' RACE reads, TCRdb called clonotypes with MiXCR, one entry per CDR3 protein. The sample yields some 600,000 distinct CDR3 sequences, 10% to 15% seen once. The source material was PBMCs, sampled on the day of the yellow fever booster vaccination. These receptors were obtained from a man aged 30 to 45 who received the YFV17D yellow fever vaccine. Each CDR3 is given with its conserved first and last residue. The D gene is left open where the match is weak. Only some rows state a clone size, as once, few, many or a class for expanded clones.

j_call clone_size d_call v_call cdr3_aa cdr3_nt
TRBJ1-1 - - TRBV5-4 CASSSRVILMNTEAFF TGTGCCAGCAGCTCACGGGTTATCCTGATGAACACTGAAGCTTTCTTT
TRBJ1-1 many - TRBV20-1 CSAGEAFF TGCAGTGCTGGGGAAGCTTTCTTT
TRBJ2-1 - TRBD2 TRBV12-3/TRBV12-4 CASSFFAGGPNEQFF TGTGCCAGCAGTTTTTTTGCGGGAGGGCCGAATGAGCAGTTCTTC
TRBJ1-1 few - TRBV5-1 CASSLEINRGTEAFF TGCGCCAGCAGCTTGGAAATCAACCGGGGGACTGAAGCTTTCTTT
TRBJ2-7 - - TRBV7-2 CASSFPGVSYEQYF TGTGCCAGCAGCTTCCCGGGAGTCAGCTACGAGCAGTACTTC
TRBJ2-7 many TRBD2 TRBV12-3/TRBV12-4 CASSWTSYEQYF TGTGCCAGCAGTTGGACTAGCTACGAGCAGTACTTC
TRBJ2-1 many TRBD2 TRBV5-4 CASSLDGGSSYNEQFF TGTGCCAGCAGCTTGGACGGCGGGAGCTCCTACAATGAGCAGTTCTTC
TRBJ2-1 - - TRBV28 CASSLLSPYGDEQFF TGTGCCAGCAGTTTATTAAGCCCCTATGGCGATGAGCAGTTCTTC
TRBJ2-3 few - TRBV20-1 CSAEDRNTDTQYF TGCAGTGCCGAGGACAGAAACACAGATACGCAGTATTTT
TRBJ2-1 few TRBD2 TRBV28 CASIAWGGEQFF TGTGCCAGCATTGCATGGGGGGGTGAGCAGTTCTTC
TRBJ2-5 - TRBD1 TRBV20-1 CSATDRGFGTQYF TGCAGTGCTACGGACAGGGGATTCGGGACCCAGTACTTC
TRBJ2-1 - TRBD2 TRBV7-6 CASSLGTASGPGYNEQFF TGTGCCAGCAGCTTAGGGACCGCTAGCGGACCGGGCTACAATGAGCAGTTCTTC
TRBJ2-2 medium-sized - TRBV6-4 CASSAGASELNTGELFF TGTGCCAGCAGTGCGGGGGCTAGCGAATTGAACACCGGGGAGCTGTTTTTT
TRBJ1-2 - TRBD1 TRBV4-2 CASSQEAAGGNYGYTF TGTGCCAGCAGCCAAGAGGCAGCAGGGGGCAACTATGGCTACACCTTC
TRBJ2-1 many TRBD2 TRBV5-1 CASSSSSGTSYNEQFF TGCGCCAGCAGCTCATCTAGCGGGACAAGCTACAATGAGCAGTTCTTC
TRBJ2-5 - - TRBV5-5 CASSLGAYMETQYF TGTGCCAGCAGCTTGGGAGCGTACATGGAAACCCAGTACTTC
TRBJ1-2 - TRBD1 TRBV12-3/TRBV12-4 CASRPSDRGFYGYTF TGTGCCAGCAGGCCTTCGGACAGGGGTTTCTATGGCTACACCTTC
TRBJ2-3 few - TRBV30 CAWSVVEVDTQYF TGTGCCTGGAGTGTAGTGGAGGTAGATACGCAGTATTTT
TRBJ2-3 - TRBD2 TRBV7-2 CASRNPAGGGTQYF TGTGCCAGCAGGAACCCGGCGGGAGGGGGTACGCAGTATTTT
TRBJ2-1 - - TRBV20-1 CSALLDTYNEQFF TGCAGTGCTCTGTTGGACACCTACAATGAGCAGTTCTTC
TRBJ2-5 - - TRBV20-1 CSALSGGETQYF TGCAGTGCTCTGTCTGGGGGAGAGACCCAGTACTTC
TRBJ1-1 few - TRBV6-5 CASSFGRGRNTEAFF TGTGCCAGCAGTTTTGGACGAGGGCGGAACACTGAAGCTTTCTTT
TRBJ2-7 - TRBD2 TRBV18 CASCVSGGPYEQYF TGTGCCAGCTGCGTCTCGGGAGGGCCTTACGAGCAGTACTTC
TRBJ2-3 - TRBD1 TRBV10-2 CASSRGQGSSDTQYF TGCGCCAGCAGTCGAGGACAGGGCTCGTCCGATACGCAGTATTTT
TRBJ2-1 few - TRBV20-1 CSARHKLGPYNEQFF TGCAGTGCTCGACACAAACTGGGCCCCTACAATGAGCAGTTCTTC
TRBJ1-5 few - TRBV5-6 CASSLDLGASNQPQHF TGTGCCAGCAGCTTGGACCTGGGGGCGAGCAATCAGCCCCAGCATTTT
TRBJ2-3 few - TRBV4-2 CASSRGTLGSSTDTQYF TGTGCCAGCAGCCGGGGGACTCTGGGGTCTAGCACAGATACGCAGTATTTT
TRBJ2-5 few - TRBV20-1 CSAQGEAGVLETQYF TGCAGTGCCCAAGGGGAGGCAGGGGTCTTAGAGACCCAGTACTTC
TRBJ2-7 many - TRBV7-2 CASSATGPTYEQYF TGTGCCAGCAGCGCTACGGGACCGACCTACGAGCAGTACTTC
TRBJ2-3 few TRBD2 TRBV6-1 CASAPSGTSGSTQYF TGTGCCAGCGCCCCTTCCGGGACTAGCGGGAGTACGCAGTATTTT
TRBJ2-7 few TRBD1 TRBV7-3 CASSSLWGTGISYEQYF TGTGCCAGCAGCTCCCTCTGGGGGACAGGGATCAGCTACGAGCAGTACTTC
TRBJ2-3 - - TRBV10-2 CASSVPPRGHTDTQYF TGCGCCAGCAGTGTCCCCCCCAGGGGTCACACAGATACGCAGTATTTT
TRBJ2-4 once TRBD1 TRBV20-1 CSAPRGQGSSSAKNIQYF TGCAGTGCCCCGCGTGGACAGGGAAGTTCATCCGCCAAAAACATTCAGTACTTC
TRBJ2-1 - - TRBV20-1 CSARRAPSSYNEQFF TGCAGTGCCCGGCGGGCTCCAAGCTCCTACAATGAGCAGTTCTTC
TRBJ1-2 few TRBD1 TRBV12-3/TRBV12-4 CASSIQGVFTF TGTGCCAGCAGTATTCAGGGGGTCTTCACCTTC